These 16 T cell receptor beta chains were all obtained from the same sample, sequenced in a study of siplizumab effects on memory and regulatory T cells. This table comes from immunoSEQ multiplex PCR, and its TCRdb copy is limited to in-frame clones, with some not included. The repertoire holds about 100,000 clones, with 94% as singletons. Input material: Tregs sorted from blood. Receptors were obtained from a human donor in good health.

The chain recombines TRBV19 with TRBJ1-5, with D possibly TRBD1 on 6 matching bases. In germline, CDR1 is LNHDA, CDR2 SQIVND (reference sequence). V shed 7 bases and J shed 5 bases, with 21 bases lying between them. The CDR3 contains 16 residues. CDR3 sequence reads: CASKIQGTGGHQPQHF. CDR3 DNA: TGTGCCAGTAAAATACAGGGAACCGGGGGTCATCAGCCCCAGCATTTT. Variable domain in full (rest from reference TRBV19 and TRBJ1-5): DGGITQSPKYLFRKEGQNVTLSCEQNLNHDAMYWYRQDPGQGLRLIYYSQIVNDFQKGDIAEGYSVSREKKESFPLTVTSAQKNPTAFYLCASKIQGTGGHQPQHFGDGTRLSIL.

In DNA, the CDR3 is TGTGCCTGGAGTGGGGACACGACAGGGTCCATCTCCCAGCATTTT. Its protein product is CAWSGDTTGSISQHF. V usage is TRBV30 and J usage is TRBJ1-5, with 7 bases lining up with TRBD1. Germline CDR1 is GTSNPN and CDR2 is SVGIG (reference sequence). With 1 base clipped from V and 11 bases from J, the junction kept 14 bases outside the gene matches. This CDR3 contains 15 residues.

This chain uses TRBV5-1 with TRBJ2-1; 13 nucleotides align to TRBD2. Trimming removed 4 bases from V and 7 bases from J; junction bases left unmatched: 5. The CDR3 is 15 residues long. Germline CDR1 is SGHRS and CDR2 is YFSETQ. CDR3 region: CASSLGLAGENEQFF. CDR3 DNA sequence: TGCGCCAGCAGCCTCGGACTAGCGGGAGAGAATGAGCAGTTCTTC.

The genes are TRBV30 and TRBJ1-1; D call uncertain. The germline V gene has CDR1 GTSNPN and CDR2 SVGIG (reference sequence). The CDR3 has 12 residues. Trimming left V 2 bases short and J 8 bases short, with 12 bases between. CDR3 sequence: CAWSPQQSEAFF. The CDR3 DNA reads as TGTGCCTGGAGTCCCCAACAATCGGAAGCTTTCTTT.

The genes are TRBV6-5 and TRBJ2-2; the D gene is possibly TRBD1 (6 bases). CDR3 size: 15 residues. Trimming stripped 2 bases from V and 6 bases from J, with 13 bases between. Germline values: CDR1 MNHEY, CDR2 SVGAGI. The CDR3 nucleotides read TGTGCCAGCAGTTACGGAAGGGGGTTGGCCGGGGAGCTGTTTTTT. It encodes CASSYGRGLAGELFF.

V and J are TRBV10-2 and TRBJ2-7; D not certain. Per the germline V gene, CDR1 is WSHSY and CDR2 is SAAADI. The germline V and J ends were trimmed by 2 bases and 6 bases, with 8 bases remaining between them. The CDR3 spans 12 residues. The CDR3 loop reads CASSEVSLEQYF. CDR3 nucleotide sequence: TGCGCCAGCAGTGAGGTTTCCCTCGAGCAGTACTTC.

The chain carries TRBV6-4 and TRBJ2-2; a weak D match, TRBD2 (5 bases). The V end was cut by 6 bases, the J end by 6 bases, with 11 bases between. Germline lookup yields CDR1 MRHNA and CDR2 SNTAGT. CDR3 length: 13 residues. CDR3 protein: CASSLALSGELFF. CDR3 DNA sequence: TGTGCCAGCAGCTTAGCGCTCTCCGGGGAGCTGTTTTTT.

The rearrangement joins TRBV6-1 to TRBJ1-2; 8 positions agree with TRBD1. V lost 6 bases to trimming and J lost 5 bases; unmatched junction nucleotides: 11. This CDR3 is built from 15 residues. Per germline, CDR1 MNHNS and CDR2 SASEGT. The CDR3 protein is CASSRYHRGGYGYTF. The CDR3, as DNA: TGTGCCAGCAGCAGATATCACAGGGGGGGGTATGGCTACACCTTC.

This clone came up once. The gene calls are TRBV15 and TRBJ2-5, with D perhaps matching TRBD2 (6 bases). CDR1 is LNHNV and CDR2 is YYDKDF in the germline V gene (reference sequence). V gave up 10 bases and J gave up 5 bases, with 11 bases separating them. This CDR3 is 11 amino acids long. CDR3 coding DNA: TGTGCCATACTAGCTGAGGAGACCCAGTACTTC. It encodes CAILAEETQYF.

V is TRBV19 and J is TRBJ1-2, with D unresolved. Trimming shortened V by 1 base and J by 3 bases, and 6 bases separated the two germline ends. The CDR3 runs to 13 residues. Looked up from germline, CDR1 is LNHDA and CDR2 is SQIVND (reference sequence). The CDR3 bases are TGTGCCAGTAGTATAGTTGGCTACTATGGCTACACCTTC. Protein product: CASSIVGYYGYTF.

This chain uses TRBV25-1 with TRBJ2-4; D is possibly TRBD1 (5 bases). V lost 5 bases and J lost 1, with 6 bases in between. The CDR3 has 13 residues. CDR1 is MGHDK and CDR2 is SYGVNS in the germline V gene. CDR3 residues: CASSNRAKNIQYF. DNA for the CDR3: TGTGCCAGCAGTAACAGGGCCAAAAACATTCAGTACTTC.

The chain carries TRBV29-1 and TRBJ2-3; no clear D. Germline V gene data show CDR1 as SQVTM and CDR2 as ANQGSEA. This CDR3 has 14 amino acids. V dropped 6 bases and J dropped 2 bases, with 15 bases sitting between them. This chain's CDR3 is CSVRPARFTDTQYF. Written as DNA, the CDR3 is TGCAGCGTCCGGCCGGCGCGGTTCACAGATACGCAGTATTTT.

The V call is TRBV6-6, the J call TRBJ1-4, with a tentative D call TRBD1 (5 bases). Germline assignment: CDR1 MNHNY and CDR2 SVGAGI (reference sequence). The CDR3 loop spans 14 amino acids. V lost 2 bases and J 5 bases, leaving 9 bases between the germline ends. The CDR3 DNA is TGTGCCAGCAGTTACCTCAGACAGAATGAAAAACTGTTTTTT. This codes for CASSYLRQNEKLFF.

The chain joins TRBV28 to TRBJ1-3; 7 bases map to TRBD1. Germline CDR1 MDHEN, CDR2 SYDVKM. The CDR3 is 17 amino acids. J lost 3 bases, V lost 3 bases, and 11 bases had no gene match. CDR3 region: CASSFLLGGAYGNTIYF. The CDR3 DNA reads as TGTGCCAGCAGTTTCCTGTTAGGGGGCGCGTATGGAAACACCATATATTTT. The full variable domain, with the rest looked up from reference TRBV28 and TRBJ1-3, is DVKVTQSSRYLVKRTGEKVFLECVQDMDHENMFWYRQDPGLGLRLIYFSYDVKMKEKGDIPEGYSVSREKKERFSLILESASTNQTSMYLCASSFLLGGAYGNTIYFGEGSWLTVV.

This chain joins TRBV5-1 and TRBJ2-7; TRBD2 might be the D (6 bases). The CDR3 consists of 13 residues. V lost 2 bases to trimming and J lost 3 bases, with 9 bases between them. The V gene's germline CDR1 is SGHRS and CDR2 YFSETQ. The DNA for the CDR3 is TGCGCCAGCAGCTTAGGCGGGATCTACGAGCAGTACTTC. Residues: CASSLGGIYEQYF.

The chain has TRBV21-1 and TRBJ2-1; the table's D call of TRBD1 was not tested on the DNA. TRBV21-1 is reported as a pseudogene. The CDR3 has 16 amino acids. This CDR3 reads CASSKARWGLYNEQFF. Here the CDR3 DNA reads TGTGCCAGCAGCAAAGCGCGGTGGGGCCTCTACAATGAGCAGTTCTTC.